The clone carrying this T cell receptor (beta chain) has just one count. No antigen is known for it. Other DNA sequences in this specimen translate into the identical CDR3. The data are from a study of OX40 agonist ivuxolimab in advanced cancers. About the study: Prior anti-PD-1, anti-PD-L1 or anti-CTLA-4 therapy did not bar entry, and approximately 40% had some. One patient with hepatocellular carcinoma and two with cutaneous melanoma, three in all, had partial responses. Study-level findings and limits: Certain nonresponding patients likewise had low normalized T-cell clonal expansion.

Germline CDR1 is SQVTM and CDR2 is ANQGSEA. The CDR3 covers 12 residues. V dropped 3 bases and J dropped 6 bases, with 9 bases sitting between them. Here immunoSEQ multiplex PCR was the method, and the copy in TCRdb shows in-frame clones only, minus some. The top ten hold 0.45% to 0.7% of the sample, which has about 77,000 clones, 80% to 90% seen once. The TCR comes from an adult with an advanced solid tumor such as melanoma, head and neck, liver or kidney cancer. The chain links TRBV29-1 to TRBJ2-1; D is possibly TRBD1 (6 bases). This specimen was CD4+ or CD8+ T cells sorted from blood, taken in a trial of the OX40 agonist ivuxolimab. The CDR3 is CSVDRGLNEQFF. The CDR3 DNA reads TGCAGCGTTGACAGGGGCCTCAATGAGCAGTTCTTC.